The rows below give T cell receptor beta chains drawn from one sample of a study of T cell repertoires in ileal Crohn's disease. TCRdb's table, derived via immunoSEQ multiplex PCR, lists solely in-frame clones and lacks some. The sample holds 12,000 or so clones, more than 65% seen once. The sequenced sample consisted of ileal tissue. Source of these receptors: an adult with Crohn's disease. Both conserved end residues are part of each CDR3. The D gene is left open where the match is weak. Clone size is not always given. Where it is, it says once, few, many or a class for expanded clones.

>TRBJ2-3|-|TRBD1|TRBV19
TGTGCCAGTAGTACCCTACAGGGGATGGGGGGCACAGATACGCAGTATTTT
CASSTLQGMGGTDTQYF
>TRBJ2-1|-|-|TRBV30
TGTGCCTGGAGTGGAGGGTCAGACGAGCAGTTCTTC
CAWSGGSDEQFF
>TRBJ1-5|medium-sized|TRBD1|TRBV27
TGTGCCAGCAGTTTAACTGGACAGGGAGACTCCAATCAGCCCCAGCATTTT
CASSLTGQGDSNQPQHF
>TRBJ2-7|once|-|TRBV29-1
TGCAGCGTTAGCGGGGACAACGAGCAGTACTTC
CSVSGDNEQYF
>TRBJ2-2|-|TRBD2|TRBV29-1
TGCAGCGTGGGGGAGGGCGGGAGTGCACCGGGGGAGCTGTTTTTT
CSVGEGGSAPGELFF
>TRBJ1-1|-|TRBD1|TRBV6-6
TGTGCCAGCACCCGACAGGGTTACACTGAAGCTTTCTTT
CASTRQGYTEAFF
>TRBJ1-3|few|-|TRBV27
TGTGCCAGCATTACAAGCTCTGGAAACACCATATATTTT
CASITSSGNTIYF
>TRBJ2-1|-|TRBD1|TRBV15
TGTGCCACCACGCGCTCCGGGACAGGGAACAATGAGCAGTTCTTC
CATTRSGTGNNEQFF
>TRBJ2-2|-|-|TRBV4-1
TGCGCCAGCAGCCTAGGGGAAACCGGGGAGCTGTTTTTT
CASSLGETGELFF
>TRBJ2-2|medium-sized|-|TRBV4-1
TGCGCCAGCAGCCAAGATAATGGAGGGGACACCGGGGAGCTGTTTTTT
CASSQDNGGDTGELFF
>TRBJ1-1|-|-|TRBV29-1
TGCAGCGCGACAGTACTAGACACTGAAGCTTTCTTT
CSATVLDTEAFF
>TRBJ1-2|-|TRBD1|TRBV6-1
TGTGCCAGCAGTGAAGCGACCGGACAGGGGGTTAACTATGGCTACACCTTC
CASSEATGQGVNYGYTF
>TRBJ2-2|-|TRBD1|TRBV5-1
TGCGCCAGCAGCTTGGATGGACAGGGGGCCGGGGAGCTGTTTTTT
CASSLDGQGAGELFF
>TRBJ1-2|-|TRBD1|TRBV28
TGTGCCAGCAGTTCACAGGGGACGGTTAACTATGGCTACACCTTC
CASSSQGTVNYGYTF
>TRBJ1-2|-|-|TRBV5-1
TGCGCCAGCAGCTTGGAGGGCAGAAACTATGGCTACACCTTC
CASSLEGRNYGYTF
>TRBJ2-2|-|-|TRBV2
TGTGCCAGCAGGGCAGGGTCCGCCGGGGAGCTGTTTTTT
CASRAGSAGELFF
>TRBJ2-7|few|TRBD1|TRBV28
TGTGCCAGCGGGGGAGAGGGGGCCCCTTTTGGTGGTGAGCAGTACTTC
CASGGEGAPFGGEQYF
>TRBJ1-6|-|TRBD1|TRBV28
TGTGCCAGCAGTCCTGCGGCAGGGGGTGGCTCCTATAATTCACCCCTCCACTTT
CASSPAAGGGSYNSPLHF
>TRBJ1-4|-|TRBD1|TRBV4-1
TGCGCCAGCAGCCAAGTTTCCGGGACAGTAGGGGAAAAACTGTTTTTT
CASSQVSGTVGEKLFF
>TRBJ1-4|few|-|TRBV5-1
TGCGCCAGCCGGCCTGCCTCAACTAATGAAAAACTGTTTTTT
CASRPASTNEKLFF
>TRBJ2-3|few|TRBD2|TRBV7-9
TGTGCCAGCAGCAAGGCGGGGGACTCTAGCACAGATACGCAGTATTTT
CASSKAGDSSTDTQYF
>TRBJ2-1|-|TRBD2|TRBV29-1
TGCAGCGTTGAAGGTAATAGCGGGGACAACAATGAGCAGTTCTTC
CSVEGNSGDNNEQFF
>TRBJ1-2|-|-|TRBV7-9
TGTGCCAGCAGCTCCGTAGGCTACACCTTC
CASSSVGYTF
>TRBJ1-4|-|-|TRBV5-1
TGCGCCAGCAGCTTGGGGCCGGCAGGTTTAAATGAAAAACTGTTTTTT
CASSLGPAGLNEKLFF
>TRBJ1-4|-|-|TRBV10-3
TGTGCCATCAGTGAACAACAGCCTAATGAAAAACTGTTTTTT
CAISEQQPNEKLFF
>TRBJ1-5|-|-|TRBV11-2
TGTGCCAGCAGCCCAGGGTGGGGTCAGCCCCAGCATTTT
CASSPGWGQPQHF
>TRBJ1-1|-|-|TRBV7-9
TGTGCCAGCAGCTCCGCCGGGGTCACTGAAGCTTTCTTT
CASSSAGVTEAFF
>TRBJ2-7|-|TRBD2|TRBV4-2
TGTGCCAGCAGCCTGAGACTAGCGGGGGGGCCAACGGACGAGCAGTACTTC
CASSLRLAGGPTDEQYF
>TRBJ1-4|-|TRBD1|TRBV5-4
TGTGCCAGCAGCTTGGAGACAGGGGGGATTGAAAAACTGTTTTTT
CASSLETGGIEKLFF
>TRBJ2-7|few|-|TRBV5-1
TGCGCCAGCAGCTCCTGGGACATCGGCACCTACGAGCAGTACTTC
CASSSWDIGTYEQYF
>TRBJ1-1|-|-|TRBV27
TGTGCCAGCAGCATTAACACTGAAGCTTTCTTT
CASSINTEAFF
>TRBJ2-2|-|-|TRBV7-3
TGTGCCAGCAGCTTACAGAGGAACACCGGGGAGCTGTTTTTT
CASSLQRNTGELFF